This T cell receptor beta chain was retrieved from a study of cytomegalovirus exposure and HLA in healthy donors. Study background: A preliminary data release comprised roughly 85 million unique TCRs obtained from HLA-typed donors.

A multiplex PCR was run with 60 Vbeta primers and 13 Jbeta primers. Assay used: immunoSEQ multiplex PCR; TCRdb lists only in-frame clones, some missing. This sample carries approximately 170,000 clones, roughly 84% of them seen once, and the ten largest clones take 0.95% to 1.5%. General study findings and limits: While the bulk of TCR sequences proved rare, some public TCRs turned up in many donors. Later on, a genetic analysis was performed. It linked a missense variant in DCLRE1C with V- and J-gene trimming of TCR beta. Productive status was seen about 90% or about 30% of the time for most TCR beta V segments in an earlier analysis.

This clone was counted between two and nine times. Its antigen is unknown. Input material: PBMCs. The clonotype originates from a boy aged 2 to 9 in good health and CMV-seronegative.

CDR3 DNA: TGCGCCAGTCGTCGGGGTGGCGGGTCCACAGATACGCAGTATTTT. It encodes CASRRGGGSTDTQYF. The V call is TRBV5-1, the J call TRBJ2-3; perhaps TRBD2 as D (5 bases). The CDR3 sequence is 15 residues long. The V gene lost 8 bases and the J gene lost 2 bases, with 18 bases spanning the gap. The V gene's germline CDR1 is SGHRS and CDR2 YFSETQ.